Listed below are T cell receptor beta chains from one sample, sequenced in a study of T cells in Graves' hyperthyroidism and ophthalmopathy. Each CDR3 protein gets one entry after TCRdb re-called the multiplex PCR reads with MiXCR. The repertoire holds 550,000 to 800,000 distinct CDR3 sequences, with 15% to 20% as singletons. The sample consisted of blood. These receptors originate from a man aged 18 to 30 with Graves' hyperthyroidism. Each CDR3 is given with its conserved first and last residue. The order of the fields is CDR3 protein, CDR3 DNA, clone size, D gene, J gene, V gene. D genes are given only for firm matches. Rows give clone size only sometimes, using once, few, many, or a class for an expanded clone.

CASSLRPNQPQHF,TGTGCCAGCAGTCTGCGGCCCAATCAGCCCCAGCATTTT,many,NA,TRBJ1-5,TRBV12-3/TRBV12-4
CASSLGAGGWHEQFF,TGTGCCAGCAGCTTAGGGGCGGGAGGGTGGCATGAGCAGTTCTTC,NA,TRBD2,TRBJ2-1,TRBV7-9
CASSLRGGSGYEQYF,TGTGCCAGCAGTCTCCGGGGCGGGAGTGGGTACGAGCAGTACTTC,many,TRBD2,TRBJ2-7,TRBV12-3/TRBV12-4
CASSPDEDYYNEQFF,TGTGCCAGCAGCCCGGACGAGGACTATTACAATGAGCAGTTCTTC,NA,NA,TRBJ2-1,TRBV7-8
CSARIGGANTEAFF,TGCAGTGCCCGCATCGGGGGGGCGAACACTGAAGCTTTCTTT,NA,NA,TRBJ1-1,TRBV20-1
CSAPRGGGTEAFF,TGCAGTGCGCCGAGGGGGGGAGGCACTGAAGCTTTCTTT,few,NA,TRBJ1-1,TRBV20-1
CASSPRTSASSYNEQFF,TGTGCCAGCAGCCCAAGGACTAGCGCCAGCTCCTACAATGAGCAGTTCTTC,many,TRBD2,TRBJ2-1,TRBV7-9
CASSSRDGDNEQFF,TGTGCCAGCAGCTCACGGGACGGCGACAATGAGCAGTTCTTC,NA,NA,TRBJ2-1,TRBV9
CASSEGQGHTYGYTF,TGTGCCAGCAGCGAAGGACAGGGGCATACCTATGGCTACACCTTC,NA,TRBD1,TRBJ1-2,TRBV9
CASSEVGIGGELFF,TGTGCCAGCAGCGAGGTGGGGATCGGCGGGGAGCTGTTTTTT,many,NA,TRBJ2-2,TRBV9
CASSLTGLNEKLFF,TGTGCCAGCAGTTTGACAGGGCTTAATGAAAAACTGTTTTTT,many,TRBD1,TRBJ1-4,TRBV27
CSASTGDSEKLFF,TGCAGTGCTTCGACAGGGGATAGTGAAAAACTGTTTTTT,few,TRBD1,TRBJ1-4,TRBV20-1
CASSPRQGGLSEQYF,TGCGCCAGCAGCCCACGACAGGGAGGGCTCTCCGAGCAGTACTTC,few,NA,TRBJ2-7,TRBV5-1
CASSLTVSGANVLTF,TGTGCCAGCAGCCTAACTGTTTCTGGGGCCAACGTCCTGACTTTC,NA,NA,TRBJ2-6,TRBV27
CASSEAGGRSPLHF,TGTGCCAGCAGTGAAGCGGGGGGGCGTTCACCCCTCCACTTT,many,NA,TRBJ1-6,TRBV6-1
CAWHPGGSYNSPLHF,TGTGCCTGGCACCCAGGGGGCTCCTATAATTCACCCCTCCACTTT,many,TRBD1,TRBJ1-6,TRBV30
CASISPSGSSDTQYF,TGTGCCAGTATTTCACCCAGCGGGAGTTCAGATACGCAGTATTTT,NA,TRBD2,TRBJ2-3,TRBV19
CASRRKLGPYNEQFF,TGTGCCAGCAGGCGGAAACTAGGCCCCTACAATGAGCAGTTCTTC,many,NA,TRBJ2-1,TRBV28
CASSIPRGTGDSYEQYF,TGTGCCAGCAGTATCCCCAGGGGGACAGGTGATTCCTACGAGCAGTACTTC,few,TRBD1,TRBJ2-7,TRBV28
CSAQGTSSSYNEQFF,TGCAGTGCCCAGGGGACTTCAAGCTCCTACAATGAGCAGTTCTTC,many,NA,TRBJ2-1,TRBV20-1
CASSLRTPNEQFF,TGTGCCAGCAGTCTGAGGACGCCCAATGAGCAGTTCTTC,few,NA,TRBJ2-1,TRBV28
CASSESPPADQPQHF,TGTGCCAGCAGTGAATCCCCCCCCGCGGATCAGCCCCAGCATTTT,NA,NA,TRBJ1-5,TRBV6-1
CASSFYTGGESEQYF,TGTGCCAGCAGCTTTTATACGGGAGGGGAGAGCGAGCAGTACTTC,NA,TRBD2,TRBJ2-7,TRBV11-2
CASSIGSGSGAQETQYF,TGTGCCAGCAGCATAGGTAGCGGGAGTGGGGCCCAAGAGACCCAGTACTTC,NA,TRBD2,TRBJ2-5,TRBV9
CAWPGTSGGTNTGELFF,TGTGCCTGGCCCGGCACTAGCGGGGGCACGAACACCGGGGAGCTGTTTTTT,many,TRBD2,TRBJ2-2,TRBV30
CASSPGSGDNEQFF,TGTGCCAGCTCACCAGGTTCGGGAGACAATGAGCAGTTCTTC,many,NA,TRBJ2-1,TRBV18
CASSTRPDAAEQFF,TGTGCCAGCAGCACCCGACCCGATGCGGCTGAGCAGTTCTTC,many,NA,TRBJ2-1,TRBV7-2
CASSFLAGNSYEQYF,TGTGCCAGCAGCTTCCTAGCGGGAAACTCCTACGAGCAGTACTTC,many,TRBD2,TRBJ2-7,TRBV11-3
CASSLERGREQFF,TGCGCCAGCAGCTTGGAGCGGGGGCGGGAGCAGTTCTTC,few,TRBD2,TRBJ2-1,TRBV5-1
CASFDILGGETQYF,TGTGCCAGCTTCGACATTCTTGGAGGAGAGACCCAGTACTTC,few,NA,TRBJ2-5,TRBV3-1
CATSEYSLRLAGGRTDTQYF,TGTGCCACCAGTGAGTATTCCCTCAGACTAGCGGGAGGCCGCACAGATACGCAGTATTTT,NA,TRBD2,TRBJ2-3,TRBV24-1
CASSFLGAEAFF,TGTGCCAGCAGTTTCCTTGGGGCTGAAGCTTTCTTT,many,NA,TRBJ1-1,TRBV2
CASSPDRGITDTQYF,TGTGCCAGCTCACCGGACAGGGGAATCACAGATACGCAGTATTTT,NA,TRBD1,TRBJ2-3,TRBV18
CASSREPGGTGELFF,TGTGCCAGCAGCCGCGAGCCAGGGGGGACCGGGGAGCTGTTTTTT,many,NA,TRBJ2-2,TRBV12-3/TRBV12-4
CASKSDREGGYTF,TGTGCCAGCAAAAGCGACAGGGAGGGGGGCTACACCTTC,many,TRBD1,TRBJ1-2,TRBV28
CAGGTNRYEQYF,TGTGCCGGCGGGACTAATCGCTACGAGCAGTACTTC,many,TRBD2,TRBJ2-7,TRBV10-3
CTSSLVLNTEAFF,TGTACCAGCAGTTTAGTCTTGAACACTGAAGCTTTCTTT,NA,NA,TRBJ1-1,TRBV12-3/TRBV12-4
CATSNRGHVETQYF,TGTGCCACCAGCAACAGGGGGCATGTGGAGACCCAGTACTTC,NA,TRBD1,TRBJ2-5,TRBV15
CASSIGLAGGEQFF,TGTGCCAGTAGTATCGGCCTAGCGGGAGGTGAGCAGTTCTTC,few,TRBD2,TRBJ2-1,TRBV19
CASNRGLAGTYEQYF,TGTGCCAGCAACAGGGGCCTAGCGGGTACCTACGAGCAGTACTTC,many,NA,TRBJ2-7,TRBV2
CASSQGTSGRNEQYF,TGTGCCAGCTCACAGGGGACTAGCGGGAGAAACGAGCAGTACTTC,NA,TRBD2,TRBJ2-7,TRBV18
CSASGRVGGSSYNEQFF,TGCAGTGCTAGCGGCAGGGTGGGCGGGAGTTCTTACAATGAGCAGTTCTTC,many,TRBD2,TRBJ2-1,TRBV20-1
CASSQVSSTPEQFF,TGTGCCAGCAGCCAAGTATCTTCCACGCCCGAGCAGTTCTTC,many,NA,TRBJ2-1,TRBV3-1
CATRPVTMNTEAFF,TGTGCCACCAGACCCGTTACGATGAACACTGAAGCTTTCTTT,few,NA,TRBJ1-1,TRBV15
CSARRTNYNEQFF,TGCAGTGCTAGAAGGACTAATTACAATGAGCAGTTCTTC,many,NA,TRBJ2-1,TRBV20-1
CASSPMTGGQETQYF,TGTGCCAGCAGTCCCATGACAGGCGGCCAAGAGACCCAGTACTTC,many,NA,TRBJ2-5,TRBV28
CASCSDSSYEQYF,TGTGCCAGCTGTTCGGACAGCTCCTACGAGCAGTACTTC,NA,NA,TRBJ2-7,TRBV2
CASSQEVKFSGNTIYF,TGCGCCAGCAGCCAAGAAGTCAAATTCTCTGGAAACACCATATATTTT,NA,NA,TRBJ1-3,TRBV4-3
CATRDFAKNIQYF,TGTGCCACCCGGGACTTCGCCAAAAACATTCAGTACTTC,NA,NA,TRBJ2-4,TRBV6-1
CASTTPGYGYTF,TGTGCCAGCACCACACCCGGATATGGCTACACCTTC,many,NA,TRBJ1-2,TRBV28
CASSLEDSTDTRYF,TGTGCCAGCAGCTTGGAGGACAGCACAGATACGCGGTATTTT,few,NA,TRBJ2-3,TRBV5-4
CASSFSLPGLAASYEQYF,TGTGCCAGCAGCTTCTCCCTCCCCGGACTAGCGGCATCCTACGAGCAGTACTTC,NA,TRBD2,TRBJ2-7,TRBV11-2
CASSSGHVNTEAFF,TGCGCCAGCAGCTCGGGACACGTGAACACTGAAGCTTTCTTT,NA,NA,TRBJ1-1,TRBV5-1
CASSFGEGGYEQYF,TGTGCCAGCAGTTTTGGTGAGGGAGGATACGAGCAGTACTTC,many,NA,TRBJ2-7,TRBV28